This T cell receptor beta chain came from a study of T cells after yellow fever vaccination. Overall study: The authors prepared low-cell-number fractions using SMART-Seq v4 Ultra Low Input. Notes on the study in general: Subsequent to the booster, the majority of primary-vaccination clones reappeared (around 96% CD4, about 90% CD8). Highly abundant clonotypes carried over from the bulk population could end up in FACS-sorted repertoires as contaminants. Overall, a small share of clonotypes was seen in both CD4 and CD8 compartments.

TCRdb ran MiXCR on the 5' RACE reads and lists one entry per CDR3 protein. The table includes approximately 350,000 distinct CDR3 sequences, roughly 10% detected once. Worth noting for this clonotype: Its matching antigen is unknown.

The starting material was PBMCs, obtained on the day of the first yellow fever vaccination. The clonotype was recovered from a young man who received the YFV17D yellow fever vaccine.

The CDR3, as DNA: TGCGCCAGCAGCCAAGGGGGACATTACAATCAGCCCCAGCATTTT. This gives the protein CASSQGGHYNQPQHF. This chain joins TRBV4-1 and TRBJ1-5, with D perhaps matching TRBD1 (6 bases). This CDR3 is built from 15 residues. From germline, CDR1 is MGHRA and CDR2 YSYEKL. Trimming pared 1 base from V and 3 bases from J, leaving 10 bases between.